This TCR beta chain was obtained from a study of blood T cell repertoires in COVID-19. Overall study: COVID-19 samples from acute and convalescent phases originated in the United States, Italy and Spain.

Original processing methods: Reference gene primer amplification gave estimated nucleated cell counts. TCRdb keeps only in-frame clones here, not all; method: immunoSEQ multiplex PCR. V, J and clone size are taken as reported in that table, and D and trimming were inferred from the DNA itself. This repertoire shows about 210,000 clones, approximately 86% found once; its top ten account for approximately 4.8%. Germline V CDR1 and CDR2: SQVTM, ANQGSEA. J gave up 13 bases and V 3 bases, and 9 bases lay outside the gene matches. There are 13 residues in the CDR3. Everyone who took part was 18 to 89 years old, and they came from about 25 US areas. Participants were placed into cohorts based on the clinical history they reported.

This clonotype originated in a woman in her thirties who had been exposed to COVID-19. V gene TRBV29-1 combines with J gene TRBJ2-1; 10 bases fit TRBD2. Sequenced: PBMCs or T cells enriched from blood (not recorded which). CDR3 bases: TGCAGCGTTGATATAGCGGGGGGCCAACTTCAGTTCTTC. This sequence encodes CSVDIAGGQLQFF.